Listed below are T cell receptor beta chains from one sample, sequenced in a study of blood T cell repertoires in COVID-19. Using immunoSEQ multiplex PCR, the repertoire was profiled, and TCRdb retains in-frame clones only, with some absent. The table records tens of thousands of clones, approximately 87% of them present only once. Sequenced material: peripheral blood. The receptors come from a human donor with acute or convalescent COVID-19. The donor label of this sample is uncertain. CDR3s include the opening cysteine and the closing phenylalanine or tryptophan. A D gene is named only where the DNA matches it firmly.

CDR3aa: CASSSGQGNQPQHF
d_gene: TRBD1
j_gene: TRBJ1-5
v_gene: TRBV5-8

CDR3aa: CATSGRAKNEQFF
d_gene: TRBD2
j_gene: TRBJ2-1
v_gene: TRBV6-6

CDR3aa: CASTGTGSNNEQFF
d_gene: TRBD1
j_gene: TRBJ2-1
v_gene: TRBV3-1/TRBV3-2

CDR3aa: CASGGGLAGGRNEQFF
d_gene: TRBD2
j_gene: TRBJ2-1
v_gene: TRBV12-5

CDR3aa: CASSTPGLDYGYTF
d_gene: NA
j_gene: TRBJ1-2
v_gene: TRBV19

CDR3aa: CASSSGLAGGFGELFF
d_gene: TRBD2
j_gene: TRBJ2-2
v_gene: TRBV6-5

CDR3aa: CASTTGGAYPLHF
d_gene: TRBD1
j_gene: TRBJ1-6
v_gene: TRBV6-5

CDR3aa: CASSLPRLAKNIQYF
d_gene: NA
j_gene: TRBJ2-4
v_gene: TRBV5-6

CDR3aa: CASSDHLQGRQETQYF
d_gene: TRBD1
j_gene: TRBJ2-5
v_gene: TRBV6-1

CDR3aa: CASSPAGGGWETQYF
d_gene: NA
j_gene: TRBJ2-5
v_gene: TRBV27

CDR3aa: CASSVDRVEQYF
d_gene: TRBD1
j_gene: TRBJ2-7
v_gene: TRBV5-1

CDR3aa: CASSNGGAYEQYF
d_gene: NA
j_gene: TRBJ2-7
v_gene: TRBV11-3

CDR3aa: CASRGAANTGELFF
d_gene: NA
j_gene: TRBJ2-2
v_gene: TRBV5-5

CDR3aa: CANSLGPFYGYTF
d_gene: NA
j_gene: TRBJ1-2
v_gene: TRBV7-2

CDR3aa: CASSRSGGYQETQYF
d_gene: TRBD2
j_gene: TRBJ2-5
v_gene: TRBV7-7

CDR3aa: CASSLDRVDGYTF
d_gene: NA
j_gene: TRBJ1-2
v_gene: TRBV7-2

CDR3aa: CASAGTANTEAFF
d_gene: TRBD1
j_gene: TRBJ1-1
v_gene: TRBV25-1

CDR3aa: CASSPVTGDNSPLHF
d_gene: NA
j_gene: TRBJ1-6
v_gene: TRBV7-9

CDR3aa: CASSQTGTTYEQYF
d_gene: TRBD1
j_gene: TRBJ2-7
v_gene: TRBV4-1

CDR3aa: CASSLGGVTNEKLFF
d_gene: NA
j_gene: TRBJ1-4
v_gene: TRBV11-2

CDR3aa: CATSRGGQAYGYTF
d_gene: TRBD1
j_gene: TRBJ1-2
v_gene: TRBV15

CDR3aa: CASSLKGTAFSGANVLTF
d_gene: TRBD1
j_gene: TRBJ2-6
v_gene: TRBV7-9

CDR3aa: CASKERGGNHNEQFF
d_gene: TRBD2
j_gene: TRBJ2-1
v_gene: TRBV2

CDR3aa: CASSLMYPGTGQETQYF
d_gene: NA
j_gene: TRBJ2-5
v_gene: TRBV7-6

CDR3aa: CASSLGGNRADTQYF
d_gene: NA
j_gene: TRBJ2-3
v_gene: TRBV7-3

CDR3aa: CSVKGQANTEAFF
d_gene: TRBD1
j_gene: TRBJ1-1
v_gene: TRBV29-1

CDR3aa: CASSGSRGNNSPLHF
d_gene: TRBD1
j_gene: TRBJ1-6
v_gene: TRBV28

CDR3aa: CASSGGRQETQYF
d_gene: TRBD2
j_gene: TRBJ2-5
v_gene: TRBV19

CDR3aa: CASSFTSGASTDTQYF
d_gene: TRBD2
j_gene: TRBJ2-3
v_gene: TRBV11-2

CDR3aa: CASSLPGFGNTIYF
d_gene: NA
j_gene: TRBJ1-3
v_gene: TRBV5-4

CDR3aa: CSPVGLAEAFF
d_gene: NA
j_gene: TRBJ1-1
v_gene: TRBV20-1

CDR3aa: CATGPGTGLAHF
d_gene: TRBD1
j_gene: TRBJ2-7
v_gene: TRBV28

CDR3aa: CATKVGVSTDTQYF
d_gene: NA
j_gene: TRBJ2-3
v_gene: TRBV10-3

CDR3aa: CASKGGQETQYF
d_gene: NA
j_gene: TRBJ2-5
v_gene: TRBV5-1

CDR3aa: CASSPVQGTNTGELFF
d_gene: NA
j_gene: TRBJ2-2
v_gene: TRBV5-1

CDR3aa: CSASQDYGYTF
d_gene: NA
j_gene: TRBJ1-2
v_gene: TRBV20-1

CDR3aa: CASSLQDRGREKLFF
d_gene: TRBD1
j_gene: TRBJ1-4
v_gene: TRBV28

CDR3aa: CAISEYYRASSSGYDNEQFF
d_gene: NA
j_gene: TRBJ2-1
v_gene: TRBV10-3

CDR3aa: CASSLNGGQETQYF
d_gene: NA
j_gene: TRBJ2-5
v_gene: TRBV5-1

CDR3aa: CASSFVAGEETQYF
d_gene: TRBD2
j_gene: TRBJ2-5
v_gene: TRBV13

CDR3aa: CAWSGGLAVEQYF
d_gene: TRBD2
j_gene: TRBJ2-7
v_gene: TRBV30

CDR3aa: CASRPGQGTDTQYF
d_gene: TRBD1
j_gene: TRBJ2-3
v_gene: TRBV19